The clone carrying this TCR beta chain was found once. What it recognizes is unknown. Clones were read by immunoSEQ multiplex PCR, and TCRdb kept only the in-frame ones, dropping some. The profile covers roughly 130,000 clones, with over 75% appearing a single time and 9.5% to 15% taken by the ten largest. These data belong to a study of radiation and T cells in renal cell carcinoma. General observations from the study: No pretreatment tumor biopsies were available for baseline clonotypes.

Time point indicated: baseline pretreatment blood. Treatment of the sample: 15 Gy SBRT to primary tumor, nephrectomy 4 weeks later. Radiation-treated patients gave blood at baseline, week 2 and week 4. This clonotype originated in a woman aged 50 to 60 with renal cell carcinoma. Sequenced material: blood, taken from a patient whose treatment included radiotherapy and nephrectomy.

The CDR3, as DNA: TGTGCCAGTAGTCCACAGCGGGACAGGGAGACAGATACGCAGTATTTT. This encodes CASSPQRDRETDTQYF. J is TRBJ2-3 and V is TRBV19, with 9 bases that match TRBD1. This CDR3 region has 16 residues. Trimming at V came to 5 bases and at J to 3 bases, leaving 9 bases not matched to a gene. Germline-derived CDR1 and CDR2 are LNHDA and SQIVND (reference sequence).